These T cell receptor beta chains were read from a single sample in a study of immune evolution from preneoplasia to lung adenocarcinoma. TCRdb's copy holds only in-frame clones and misses some; the assay was immunoSEQ multiplex PCR. The table records 37,000 or so clones, 65% to 75% of them present only once. The sample comprised FFPE invasive lung adenocarcinoma tissue. The receptors derive from a person between 60 and 69 years old with lung adenocarcinoma. CDR3s include the opening cysteine and the closing phenylalanine or tryptophan. Fields, in order: V gene, CDR3 protein.

TRBV28	CASRQRQGAYNQPQHF
TRBV5-1	CASSETRGEQFF
TRBV9	CASNRMGQDYGYTF
TRBV6-1	CASRSLSGRVYEQYF
TRBV7-7	CASSATGAGDTQYF
TRBV7-9	CASSLGVGTGESPQHF
TRBV14	CASSLAGMNTEAFF
TRBV5-1	CASSLTPSYEQYF
TRBV29-1	CSVEDRGKLTDTQYF
TRBV9	CASSPTSASDTQYF
TRBV7-9	CASSLAGVIGNEQFF
TRBV7-2	CASSLAGTPGETQYF
TRBV11-2	CASSLRPGGQRNTEAFF
TRBV7-2	CASSSYRDSGNTIYF
TRBV28	CASSLTLGAGELFF
TRBV19	CASSRILRESEQFF
TRBV6-4	CATSKIGTGELFF
TRBV19	CASSIFGSNQPQHF
TRBV7-2	CASYDRGDYGYTF
TRBV29-1	CSVRTSGRYEQYF
TRBV5-8	CASSFRGRGQETQYF
TRBV28	CALDRGPNTEAFF
TRBV10-3	CAISGAAPDTQYF
TRBV5-6	CASSLGPTATNEKLFF
TRBV14	CASSQERGSRGIQTQYF
TRBV5-1	CASSAPDYLGGYTF
TRBV5-1	CASSGGQLTDTQYF
TRBV10-3	CAISPRQGSYEQYF
TRBV19	CASSDRGSGQETQYF
TRBV6-6	CASTQTLVEQFF